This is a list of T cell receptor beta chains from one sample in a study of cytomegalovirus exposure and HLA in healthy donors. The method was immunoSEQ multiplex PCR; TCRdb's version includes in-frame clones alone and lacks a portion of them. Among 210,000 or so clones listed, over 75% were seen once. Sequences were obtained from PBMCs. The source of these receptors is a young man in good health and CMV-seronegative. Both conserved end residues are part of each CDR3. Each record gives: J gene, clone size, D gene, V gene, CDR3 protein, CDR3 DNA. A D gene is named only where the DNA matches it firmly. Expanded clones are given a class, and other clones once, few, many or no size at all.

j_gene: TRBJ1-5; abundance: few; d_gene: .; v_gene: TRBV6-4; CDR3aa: CASSEAGGNQPQHF; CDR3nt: TGTGCCAGCAGTGAAGCAGGGGGCAATCAGCCCCAGCATTTT
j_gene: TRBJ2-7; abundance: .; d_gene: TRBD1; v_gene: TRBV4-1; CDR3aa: CASSPLVGTGNEQYF; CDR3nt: TGCGCCAGCAGCCCGCTCGTTGGGACAGGGAACGAGCAGTACTTC
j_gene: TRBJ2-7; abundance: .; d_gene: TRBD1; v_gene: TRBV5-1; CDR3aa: CASSSTGTGIYEQYF; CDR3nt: TGCGCCAGCAGCTCAACCGGGACAGGGATTTACGAGCAGTACTTC
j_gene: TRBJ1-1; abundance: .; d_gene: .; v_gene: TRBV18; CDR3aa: CASSQSGTNTEAFF; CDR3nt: TGTGCCAGCTCACAAAGCGGGACGAACACTGAAGCTTTCTTT
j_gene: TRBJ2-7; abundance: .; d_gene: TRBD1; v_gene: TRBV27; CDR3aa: CASTRTGSYEQYF; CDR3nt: TGTGCCAGCACCAGGACAGGGAGCTACGAGCAGTACTTC
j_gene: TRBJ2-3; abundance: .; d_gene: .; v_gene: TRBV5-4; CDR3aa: CASSPEQHTDTQYF; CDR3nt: TGTGCCAGCAGCCCGGAACAGCACACAGATACGCAGTATTTT
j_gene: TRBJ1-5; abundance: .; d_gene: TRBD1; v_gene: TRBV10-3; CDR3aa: CAISELPGTGRLSNQPQHF; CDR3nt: TGTGCCATCAGTGAGTTGCCCGGGACAGGACGATTAAGCAATCAGCCCCAGCATTTT
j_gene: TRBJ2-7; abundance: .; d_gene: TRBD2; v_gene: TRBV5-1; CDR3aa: CASSHRTSAYEQYF; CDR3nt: TGCGCCAGCAGCCATAGGACTAGCGCCTACGAGCAGTACTTC
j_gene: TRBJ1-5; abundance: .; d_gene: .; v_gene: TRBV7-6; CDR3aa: CASSLGGGLDQPQHF; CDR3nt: TGTGCCAGCAGCTTAGGGGGGGGCCTCGATCAGCCCCAGCATTTT
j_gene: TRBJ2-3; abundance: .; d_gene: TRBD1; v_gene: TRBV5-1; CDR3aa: CASSRETGGTDTQYF; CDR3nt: TGCGCCAGCAGCCGCGAGACAGGGGGCACAGATACGCAGTATTTT
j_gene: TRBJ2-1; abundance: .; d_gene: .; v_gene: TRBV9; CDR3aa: CASSVVTSSNEQFF; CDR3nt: TGTGCCAGCAGCGTAGTTACGAGTTCGAATGAGCAGTTCTTC
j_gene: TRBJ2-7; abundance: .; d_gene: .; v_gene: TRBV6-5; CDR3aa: CASSYGAGYEQYF; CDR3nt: TGTGCCAGCAGTTACGGGGCAGGGTACGAGCAGTACTTC
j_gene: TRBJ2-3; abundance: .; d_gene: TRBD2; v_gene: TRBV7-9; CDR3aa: CASSSYWTSGIAGDTQYF; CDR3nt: TGTGCCAGCAGCTCGTACTGGACTAGCGGGATCGCAGGAGATACGCAGTATTTT